Shown below are 23 T cell receptor beta chains from a single sample sequenced in a study of blood T cell repertoires in COVID-19. Some clones are missing from TCRdb's copy, which holds only in-frame ones; the method was immunoSEQ multiplex PCR. The table includes 75,000 to 80,000 clones, 90% to 95% detected once. Sequencing was carried out using peripheral blood. These receptors were collected from a human donor in a cohort sampled during active COVID-19.

Concerning this clone: At one of its ends the junction is not consistent with the germline gene, which may arise from a read error. The CDR3 region is CASSSTVTTNEKLFF. Here the CDR3 DNA reads TGTGCCAGCTCGTCGACAGTCACAACTAATGAAAAGCTGTTTTTT. V is TRBV18 and J is TRBJ1-4; perhaps TRBD1 as D (5 bases). CDR3 length: 15 amino acids. Germline V gene sequence: CDR1 KGHSH, CDR2 LQKENI.

J is TRBJ1-1 and V is TRBV3-1 (or the pseudogene TRBV3-2); 9 bases are shared with TRBD1. Germline lookup yields CDR1 LGHDT and CDR2 YNNKEL (reference sequence). There are 15 residues in the CDR3. J was trimmed by 0 bases and V by 4 bases; bases with no gene match: 3. The CDR3 spells CASSLGDRVNTEAFF. As DNA, the CDR3 is TGTGCCAGCAGCCTGGGGGACAGGGTGAACACTGAAGCTTTCTTT.

The chain is built from TRBV5-3 and TRBJ1-3; no clear D. TRBV5-3 is filed as an ORF, its function uncertain. The V gene lost 4 bases and the J gene lost 0 bases, with 17 bases spanning the gap. CDR3 size: 17 residues. The CDR3 sequence: CARSRPSGRGSGNTIYF. CDR3 in DNA: TGTGCCAGAAGCCGCCCTTCCGGGCGGGGCTCTGGAAACACCATATATTTT.

The chain joins TRBV4-3 to TRBJ2-2, with 7 bases aligning to TRBD1. This CDR3 is 14 amino acids long. V trimming: 3 bases; J trimming: 4 bases; junction bases outside the gene matches: 2. Germline V lookup: CDR1 LGHNA, CDR2 YSLEER. This chain's CDR3 is CASSHAGGTGELFF. The DNA for the CDR3 is TGCGCCAGCAGCCACGCAGGGGGCACCGGGGAGCTGTTTTTT.

The table lists this clone with a count of one. The rearrangement joins TRBV7-2 to TRBJ2-3, with TRBD2 matching 7 bases. The V segment lost 1 base and the J segment 9 bases; nucleotides outside the gene matches: 7. CDR1 is SGHTA and CDR2 is FQGNSA in the germline V gene. The CDR3 has 14 residues. The CDR3 coding sequence is TGTGCCAGCAGCTTAGGGAGTGGGGGGGGAACGCAGTATTTT. Its protein product is CASSLGSGGGTQYF.

This chain joins TRBV7-3 and TRBJ2-1; D perhaps matches TRBD1 (5 bases). The CDR3 has 13 residues. Deletions cut 5 bases from V and 2 bases from J, with 7 bases between. Germline assignment: CDR1 SGHTA and CDR2 FQGTGA. For the CDR3, the DNA is TGTGCCAGCAGCCCAGGGACCTACAATGAGCAGTTCTTC. Translating gives CASSPGTYNEQFF.

The V call is TRBV19, the J call TRBJ2-5, with 10 bases matching TRBD1. The CDR3 length is 15 residues. The J segment lost 5 bases and the V segment lost 3 bases, leaving 6 bases of the junction unmatched. Germline-derived CDR1 and CDR2 are LNHDA and SQIVND (reference sequence). CDR3 sequence reads: CASSIEGQGIETQYF. In nucleotides, the CDR3 is TGTGCCAGTAGTATTGAGGGACAGGGGATCGAGACCCAGTACTTC.

J is TRBJ1-1 and V is TRBV6-6, with D tentatively TRBD1 (6 bases). The V and J ends lost 6 bases and 0 bases respectively, with 14 bases between them. The germline V gene has CDR1 MNHNY and CDR2 SVGAGI (reference sequence). The CDR3 has 15 amino acids. DNA of the CDR3: TGTGCCAGCAGCCGGGACAACCGTCTGAACACTGAAGCTTTCTTT. It is translated as CASSRDNRLNTEAFF.

The chain links TRBV18 to TRBJ2-7; 9 bases match TRBD2. Germline CDR1 is KGHSH and CDR2 is LQKENI. CDR3 length: 15 residues. After removal of 1 base from V and 1 base from J, the junction contained 2 bases not matched to a gene. CDR3 DNA: TGTGCCAGCTCACCACAGCGGGGGGCTTCCTACGAGCAGTACTTC. Residues: CASSPQRGASYEQYF.

This clone was observed a single time. This chain joins TRBV11-3 and TRBJ1-2; D unclear. V gave up 2 bases and J gave up 4 bases, with 5 bases separating them. The CDR3 consists of 12 residues. The germline gives CDR1 SGHNT, CDR2 YENEEA. CDR3 loop: CASSLHGYGYTF. CDR3 nucleotides: TGTGCCAGCAGCTTACACGGCTATGGCTACACCTTC. The whole variable domain, remainder taken from reference TRBV11-3 and TRBJ1-2, is EAGVVQSPRYKIIEKKQPVAFWCNPISGHNTLYWYLQNLGQGPELLIRYENEEAVDDSQLPKDRFSAERLKGVDSTLKIQPAELGDSAVYLCASSLHGYGYTFGSGTRLTVV.

The chain joins TRBV7-2 to TRBJ2-1; no reliable D call. CDR1 and CDR2 from the germline V gene are SGHTA and FQGNSA. The CDR3 is made up of 12 amino acids. The V end was cut by 6 bases, the J end by 6 bases, with 9 bases between. CDR3: CASRHPGNEQFF. The CDR3 bases are TGTGCCAGCAGGCACCCGGGCAATGAGCAGTTCTTC.

V gene TRBV19 combines with J gene TRBJ2-2; TRBD1 matches 10 bases. The CDR3 extends over 14 amino acids. V dropped 7 bases and J dropped 7; count of bases not matched to a gene: 6. In germline, CDR1 is LNHDA, CDR2 SQIVND (reference sequence). CDR3 sequence: CASTMGQGFGELFF. Written as DNA, the CDR3 is TGTGCCAGTACAATGGGACAGGGGTTCGGGGAGCTGTTTTTT.

V gene TRBV5-4 combines with J gene TRBJ2-3; 10 bases line up with TRBD1. The CDR3 covers 15 residues. J lost 3 bases, V lost 5 bases, and 6 bases had no gene match. Germline assignment: CDR1 SGHNT and CDR2 YYREEE (reference sequence). CDR3 sequence (DNA): TGTGCCAGCAGTCGACAGGGGGCCCGGACAGATACGCAGTATTTT. It encodes CASSRQGARTDTQYF.

The chain has TRBV7-9 and TRBJ2-7; 13 bases fit TRBD2. The trim removed 2 bases at V and 4 bases at J, leaving 8 bases unmatched. Germline V gene data show CDR1 as SEHNR and CDR2 as FQNEAQ (reference sequence). CDR3 size: 17 residues. The CDR3 sequence: CASSLTSGGAFWYEQYF. The CDR3 nucleotides read TGTGCCAGCAGCTTAACTAGCGGGGGGGCCTTTTGGTACGAGCAGTACTTC.

The chain joins TRBV5-8 to TRBJ2-1, with TRBD2 identical over 15 bases. V lost 4 bases, J lost 8 bases, and 7 bases stayed unmatched. This CDR3 is 16 amino acids long. CDR1 SGHTS and CDR2 YDEGEE come from the germline V gene. In DNA, the CDR3 is TGTGCCAGCAGCCCCAGGACTAGCGGGGGGGCGGATGAGCAGTTCTTC. Translation gives CASSPRTSGGADEQFF.

The V gene is TRBV4-3, the J gene TRBJ2-1; TRBD1 matches at 8 bases. Trimming removed 3 bases from V and 16 bases from J; junction bases left unmatched: 8. This CDR3 is 12 amino acids long. Germline V gene data show CDR1 as LGHNA and CDR2 as YSLEER. The CDR3 is CASSHQDRAEFF. The CDR3 DNA reads TGCGCCAGCAGCCACCAGGACAGGGCGGAATTCTTC.

This clone appeared once. The gene calls are TRBV5-8 and TRBJ1-6, with D possibly matching TRBD1 (5 bases). Germline V lookup: CDR1 SGHTS, CDR2 YDEGEE. Between the trimmed V and J ends, which lost 4 bases and 8 bases, there was a span of 16 bases. The CDR3 runs to 15 residues. CDR3 nucleotide sequence: TGTGCCAGCAGCCCCCAGACCGGGGGTGATTCACCCCTCCACTTT. Translating it yields CASSPQTGGDSPLHF.

This clone has a single count. The rearrangement uses TRBV6-2 or TRBV6-3 and TRBJ1-5, with 8 bases lining up with TRBD1. The CDR3 runs 15 residues. V lost 5 bases and J lost 6; bases outside the gene matches: 9. The V gene's germline CDR1 is MNHEY and CDR2 SVGEGT. The CDR3, as DNA: TGTGCCAGCAGTACTACAGGGGGGCTCAGTCAGCCCCAGCATTTT. Translated, it gives CASSTTGGLSQPQHF.

V is TRBV5-1 and J is TRBJ1-5; TRBD1 matches at 12 bases. The germline gives CDR1 SGHRS, CDR2 YFSETQ. The CDR3 sequence is 15 residues long. V gave up 4 bases and J gave up 7 bases; unmatched junction bases: 6. The CDR3, as DNA: TGCGCCAGCAGCGCGGCCGGGACAGGGGGCCAGCCCCAGCATTTT. Translation gives CASSAAGTGGQPQHF.

The chain employs TRBV4-2 and TRBJ2-1; 12 nucleotides match TRBD2. After removal of 0 bases from V and 10 bases from J, the junction contained 10 bases not matched to a gene. This CDR3 spans 17 amino acids. Germline assignment: CDR1 LGHNA and CDR2 YNFKEQ. The DNA of the CDR3 is TGTGCCAGCAGCCAAGAAGGTCTAGCGGGGGGGCTATGGGAGCAGTTCTTC. Protein sequence: CASSQEGLAGGLWEQFF.

The V and J genes are TRBV2 and TRBJ1-1; no definite D call. This CDR3 comprises 12 residues. Germline V CDR1 and CDR2: SNHLY, FYNNEI. V lost 9 bases and J lost 2, with 10 bases in between. CDR3 sequence: CASRGLNTEAFF. The CDR3 DNA reads as TGTGCCAGTCGCGGACTAAACACTGAAGCTTTCTTT.

V and J are TRBV24-1 and TRBJ2-2; a weak D match, TRBD1 (5 bases). CDR1 is KGHDR, CDR2 SFDVKD, per germline. CDR3 length: 17 residues. Trimming took off 3 bases at V and 4 bases at J, with 17 bases between the two ends. CDR3 sequence (DNA): TGTGCCACCAGTGATCCCACTGACAGCCAAGGCACCGGGGAGCTGTTTTTT. It codes for CATSDPTDSQGTGELFF.

This chain joins TRBV10-3 and TRBJ2-6, with D unclear. The germline gives CDR1 ENHRY, CDR2 SYGVKD. The CDR3 spans 16 residues. V dropped 4 bases and J dropped 0 bases, with 10 bases sitting between them. CDR3 amino acids: CAISVGVYSGANVLTF. CDR3 DNA: TGTGCCATCAGTGTAGGAGTTTACTCTGGGGCCAACGTCCTGACTTTC.